This T cell receptor (beta chain) comes out of a study of cytomegalovirus exposure and HLA in healthy donors. It was with 60 Vbeta and 13 Jbeta primers that the PCR ran. Profiling relied on immunoSEQ multiplex PCR, and the TCRdb table lists in-frame clones only, not all of them. The profile shows fewer than 140,000 clones, over 60% of them singletons. Trimming removed 1 base at V and 8 bases at J, with 14 bases between. This CDR3 is built from 13 residues. Germline V gives CDR1 SQVTM, CDR2 ANQGSEA. Specimen: PBMCs. This clonotype was obtained from a woman aged 50 to 65 in good health and CMV-seropositive. V is TRBV29-1 and J is TRBJ1-1, with D perhaps matching TRBD1 (5 bases). This chain's CDR3 is CSVEVGQGSEAFF. CDR3 DNA: TGCAGCGTTGAAGTAGGGCAGGGCTCGGAAGCTTTCTTT. The full variable domain, rest sourced from reference TRBV29-1 and TRBJ1-1, is SAVISQKPSRDICQRGTSLTIQCQVDSQVTMMFWYRQQPGQSLTLIATANQGSEATYESGFVIDKFPISRPNLTFSTLTVSNMSPEDSSIYLCSVEVGQGSEAFFGQGTRLTVV.